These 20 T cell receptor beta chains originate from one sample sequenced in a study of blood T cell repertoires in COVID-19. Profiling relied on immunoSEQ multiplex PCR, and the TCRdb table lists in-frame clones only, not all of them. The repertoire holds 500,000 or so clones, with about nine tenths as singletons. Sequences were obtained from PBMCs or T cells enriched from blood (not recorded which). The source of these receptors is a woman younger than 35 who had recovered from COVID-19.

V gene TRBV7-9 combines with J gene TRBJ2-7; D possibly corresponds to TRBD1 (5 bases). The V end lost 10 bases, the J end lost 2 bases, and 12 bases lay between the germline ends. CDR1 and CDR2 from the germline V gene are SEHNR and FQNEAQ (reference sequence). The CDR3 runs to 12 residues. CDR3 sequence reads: CATEQEPYEQYF. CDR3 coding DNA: TGTGCCACTGAACAGGAGCCCTACGAGCAGTACTTC.

CDR3 nucleotides: TGTGCCTGGAGTTCACCCACAGGGGGTGAGCAGTTCTTC. Protein: CAWSSPTGGEQFF. This chain connects TRBV30 to TRBJ2-1; 8 bases are shared with TRBD1. CDR1 is GTSNPN, CDR2 SVGIG, per germline (reference sequence). J lost 9 bases, V lost 2 bases, and 6 bases had no gene match. The CDR3 runs 13 residues.

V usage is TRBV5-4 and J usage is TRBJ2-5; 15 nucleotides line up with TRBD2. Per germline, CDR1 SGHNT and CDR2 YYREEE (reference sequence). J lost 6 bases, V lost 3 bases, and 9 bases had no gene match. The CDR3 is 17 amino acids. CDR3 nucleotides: TGTGCCAGCAGCTCTCCCGGACTAGCGGGGGGGCAAAAGACCCAGTACTTC. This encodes CASSSPGLAGGQKTQYF.

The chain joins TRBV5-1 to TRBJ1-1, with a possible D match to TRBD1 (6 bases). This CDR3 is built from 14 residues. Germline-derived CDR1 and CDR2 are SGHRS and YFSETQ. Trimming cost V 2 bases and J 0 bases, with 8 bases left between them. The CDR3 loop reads CASSLRQVNTEAFF. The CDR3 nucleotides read TGCGCCAGCAGCTTAAGACAGGTGAACACTGAAGCTTTCTTT.

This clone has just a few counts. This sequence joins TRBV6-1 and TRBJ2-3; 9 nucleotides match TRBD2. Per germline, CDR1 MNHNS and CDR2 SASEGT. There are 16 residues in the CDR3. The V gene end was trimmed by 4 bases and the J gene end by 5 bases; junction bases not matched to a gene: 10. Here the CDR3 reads CASSVLRGGQGDTQYF. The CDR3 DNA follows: TGTGCCAGCAGTGTTTTGCGGGGGGGCCAGGGAGATACGCAGTATTTT.

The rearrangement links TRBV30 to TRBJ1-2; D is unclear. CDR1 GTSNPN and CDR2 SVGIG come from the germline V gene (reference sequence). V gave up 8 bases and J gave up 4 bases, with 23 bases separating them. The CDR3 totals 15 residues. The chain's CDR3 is CAGHAGQATSYGYTF. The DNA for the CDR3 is TGTGCCGGTCACGCCGGCCAGGCGACGAGCTATGGCTACACCTTC. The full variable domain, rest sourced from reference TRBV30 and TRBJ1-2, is SQTIHQWPATLVQPVGSPLSLECTVEGTSNPNLYWYRQAAGRGLQLLFYSVGIGQISSEVPQNLSASRPQDRQFILSSKKLLLSDSGFYLCAGHAGQATSYGYTFGSGTRLTVV.

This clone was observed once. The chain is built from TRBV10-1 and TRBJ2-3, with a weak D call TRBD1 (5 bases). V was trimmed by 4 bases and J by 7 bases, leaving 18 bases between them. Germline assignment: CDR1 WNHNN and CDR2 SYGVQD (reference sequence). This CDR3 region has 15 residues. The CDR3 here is CASSVALDTGHTQYF. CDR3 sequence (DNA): TGCGCCAGCAGTGTGGCCTTGGACACAGGACATACGCAGTATTTT.

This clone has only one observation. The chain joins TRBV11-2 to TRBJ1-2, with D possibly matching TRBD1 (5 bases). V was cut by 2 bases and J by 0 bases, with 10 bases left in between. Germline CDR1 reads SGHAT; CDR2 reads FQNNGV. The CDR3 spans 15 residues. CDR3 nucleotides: TGTGCCAGCAGCTTACCAACAGGCCCTAACTATGGCTACACCTTC. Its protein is CASSLPTGPNYGYTF.

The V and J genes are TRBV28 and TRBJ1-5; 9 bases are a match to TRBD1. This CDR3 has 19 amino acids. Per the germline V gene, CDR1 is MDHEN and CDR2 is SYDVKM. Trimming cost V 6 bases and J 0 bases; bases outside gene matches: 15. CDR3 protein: CASSSLVRDRAYSNQPQHF. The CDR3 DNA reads TGTGCCAGCAGCTCCCTGGTACGGGACAGGGCTTATAGCAATCAGCCCCAGCATTTT.

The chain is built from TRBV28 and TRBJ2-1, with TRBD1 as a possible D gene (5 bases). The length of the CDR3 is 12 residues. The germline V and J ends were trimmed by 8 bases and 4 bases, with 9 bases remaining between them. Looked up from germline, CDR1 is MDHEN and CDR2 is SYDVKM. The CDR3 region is CASGGAYNEQFF. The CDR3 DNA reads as TGTGCCAGCGGTGGGGCGTACAATGAGCAGTTCTTC.

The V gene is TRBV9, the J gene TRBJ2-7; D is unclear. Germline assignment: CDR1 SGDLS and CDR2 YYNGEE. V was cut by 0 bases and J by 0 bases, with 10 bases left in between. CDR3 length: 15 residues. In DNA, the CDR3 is TGTGCCAGCAGCGTAGGGCCTGCCAGCTCCTACGAGCAGTACTTC. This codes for CASSVGPASSYEQYF.

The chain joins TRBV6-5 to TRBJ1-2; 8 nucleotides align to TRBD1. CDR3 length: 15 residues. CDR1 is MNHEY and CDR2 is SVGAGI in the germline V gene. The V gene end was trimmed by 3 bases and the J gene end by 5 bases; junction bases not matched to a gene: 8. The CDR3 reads CASSYLPQGAYGYTF. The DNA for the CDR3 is TGTGCCAGCAGTTATCTACCCCAGGGGGCGTATGGCTACACCTTC.

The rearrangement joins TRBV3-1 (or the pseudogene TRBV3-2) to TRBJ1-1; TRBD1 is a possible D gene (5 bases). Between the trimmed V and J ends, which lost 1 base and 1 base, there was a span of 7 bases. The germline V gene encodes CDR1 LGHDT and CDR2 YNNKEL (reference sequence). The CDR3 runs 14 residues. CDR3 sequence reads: CASSQATENTEAFF. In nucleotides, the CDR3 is TGTGCCAGCAGCCAAGCGACAGAGAACACTGAAGCTTTCTTT.

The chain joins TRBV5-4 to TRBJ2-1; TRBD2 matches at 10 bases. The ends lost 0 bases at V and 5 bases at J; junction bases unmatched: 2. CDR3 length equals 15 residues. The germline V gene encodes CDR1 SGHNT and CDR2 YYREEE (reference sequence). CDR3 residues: CASSLDSGGHNEQFF. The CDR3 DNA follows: TGTGCCAGCAGCTTGGATAGCGGGGGGCACAATGAGCAGTTCTTC.

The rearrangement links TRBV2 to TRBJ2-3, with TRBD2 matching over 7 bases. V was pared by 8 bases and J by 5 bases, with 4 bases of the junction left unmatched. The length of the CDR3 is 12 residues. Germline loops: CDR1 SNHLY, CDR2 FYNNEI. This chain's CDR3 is CASGGELDTQYF. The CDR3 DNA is TGTGCCAGCGGGGGGGAGCTAGATACGCAGTATTTT.

This chain's CDR3 is CAISSGLLAQYF. DNA of the CDR3: TGTGCCATCAGTTCGGGACTCTTGGCGCAGTATTTT. The chain links TRBV10-3 to TRBJ2-3; D might be TRBD2 (6 bases). Germline values: CDR1 ENHRY, CDR2 SYGVKD. Trimming took 5 bases from V and 10 from J, leaving 13 bases between them. This CDR3 has 12 amino acids.

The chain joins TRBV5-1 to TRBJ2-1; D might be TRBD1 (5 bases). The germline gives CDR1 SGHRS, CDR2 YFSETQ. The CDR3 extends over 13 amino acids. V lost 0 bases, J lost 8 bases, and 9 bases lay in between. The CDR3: CASSLVAGYEQFF. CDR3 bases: TGCGCCAGCAGCTTGGTAGCAGGGTATGAGCAGTTCTTC.

The CDR3 sequence is CASSGDRGRSGNTIYF. DNA of the CDR3: TGTGCCAGCAGTGGGGACAGGGGAAGGTCGGGAAACACCATATATTTT. This chain uses TRBV28 with TRBJ1-3, with TRBD1 matching 10 bases. The CDR3 totals 16 residues. With 5 bases clipped from V and 4 bases from J, the junction kept 8 bases outside the gene matches. Germline assignment: CDR1 MDHEN and CDR2 SYDVKM. Full variable domain (rest looked up from reference TRBV28 and TRBJ1-3): DVKVTQSSRYLVKRTGEKVFLECVQDMDHENMFWYRQDPGLGLRLIYFSYDVKMKEKGDIPEGYSVSREKKERFSLILESASTNQTSMYLCASSGDRGRSGNTIYFGEGSWLTVV.

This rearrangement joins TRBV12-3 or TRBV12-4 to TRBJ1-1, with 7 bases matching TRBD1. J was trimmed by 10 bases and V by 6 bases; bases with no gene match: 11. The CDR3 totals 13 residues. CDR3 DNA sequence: TGTGCCAGCAGCTCGGCTTTATCAGGGGGAGCTTTCTTT. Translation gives CASSSALSGGAFF.

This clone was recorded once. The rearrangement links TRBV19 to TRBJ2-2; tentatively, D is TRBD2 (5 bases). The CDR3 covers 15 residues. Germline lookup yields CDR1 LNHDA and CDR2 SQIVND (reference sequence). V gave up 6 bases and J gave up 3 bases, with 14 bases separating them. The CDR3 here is CASRSDRGDTGELFF. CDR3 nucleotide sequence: TGTGCCAGTAGATCCGATCGGGGTGACACCGGGGAGCTGTTTTTT.